Below are 9 T cell receptor beta chains sequenced from a single sample in a study of cytomegalovirus exposure and HLA in healthy donors. 60 Vbeta and 13 Jbeta primers were used in PCR. Clones were read by immunoSEQ multiplex PCR, and TCRdb kept only the in-frame ones, dropping some. The data hold a few hundred thousand clones, with around 80% observed a single time. The source material was PBMCs. These receptors were taken from a girl aged 2 to 9 in good health and CMV-seronegative.

V usage is TRBV28 and J usage is TRBJ2-7; possibly TRBD1 for D (5 bases). This CDR3 region has 13 residues. V was cut by 8 bases and J by 7 bases, with 18 bases left in between. Germline values: CDR1 MDHEN, CDR2 SYDVKM. Here the CDR3 DNA reads TGTGCCAGCTGCTTACCGACAGTCTTGGAGCAGTACTTC. It codes for CASCLPTVLEQYF. The full variable domain, in which reference TRBV28 and TRBJ2-7 provide the parts outside the CDR3, is DVKVTQSSRYLVKRTGEKVFLECVQDMDHENMFWYRQDPGLGLRLIYFSYDVKMKEKGDIPEGYSVSREKKERFSLILESASTNQTSMYLCASCLPTVLEQYFGPGTRLTVT.

J is TRBJ1-1 and V is TRBV10-3; 10 bases are a match to TRBD1. This CDR3 spans 15 amino acids. The V gene's germline CDR1 is ENHRY and CDR2 SYGVKD. J gave up 0 bases and V 8 bases, and 6 bases lay outside the gene matches. DNA of the CDR3: TGTGCCATCCGGGACAGGGGAACGATGAACACTGAAGCTTTCTTT. Translating gives CAIRDRGTMNTEAFF.

This chain connects TRBV2 to TRBJ1-2; TRBD1 matches 7 bases. Per germline, CDR1 SNHLY and CDR2 FYNNEI. This CDR3 is 18 amino acids long. V was clipped by 3 bases and J by 8 bases; unmatched bases: 21. DNA of the CDR3: TGTGCCAGCAGTGAGCGATCGGTTGCCCAGGACAGGTCTAGGGGCTACACCTTC. Translating gives CASSERSVAQDRSRGYTF.

The rearrangement links TRBV5-1 to TRBJ2-2; TRBD1 agrees at 11 bases. The CDR3 spans 15 residues. Germline trimming cut 8 bases from V and 3 bases from J; bases unmatched to any gene: 6. The germline CDR1 and CDR2 sequences are SGHRS and YFSETQ. CDR3 amino acids: CASPPGQGDTGELFF. In DNA form, the CDR3 reads TGCGCCAGTCCCCCGGGACAGGGGGACACCGGGGAGCTGTTTTTT. The full variable domain, its missing parts supplied by reference TRBV5-1 and TRBJ2-2, is KAGVTQTPRYLIKTRGQQVTLSCSPISGHRSVSWYQQTPGQGLQFLFEYFSETQRNKGNFPGRFSGRQFSNSRSEMNVSTLELGDSALYLCASPPGQGDTGELFFGEGSRLTVL.

About this clone itself: In the same sample, other DNA sequences code for this CDR3. The J gene is TRBJ1-2, the V gene TRBV28, with a possible D match to TRBD1 (5 bases). Deletions cut 5 bases from V and 8 bases from J, with 12 bases between. The CDR3 covers 12 residues. CDR1 MDHEN and CDR2 SYDVKM come from the germline V gene. CDR3 DNA sequence: TGTGCCAGCAGTCCTCAGGGATTCGGCTACACCTTC. Residues: CASSPQGFGYTF.

The J gene is TRBJ1-3, the V gene TRBV27; TRBD1 matches at 9 bases. Germline V lookup: CDR1 MNHEY, CDR2 SMNVEV (reference sequence). The junction had 0 bases not matched to a gene; V was cut back by 5 bases and J by 4 bases. CDR3 size: 13 residues. The CDR3 DNA sequence: TGTGCCAGCAGTGGGACAGGGGGAAACACCATATATTTT. Protein product: CASSGTGGNTIYF.

The chain employs TRBV7-6 and TRBJ2-3, with 10 bases aligning to TRBD2. Germline V lookup: CDR1 SGHVS, CDR2 FNYEAQ. V dropped 4 bases and J dropped 3; count of bases not matched to a gene: 4. This CDR3 is built from 15 residues. Here the CDR3 DNA reads TGTGCCAGCAGCTCCCGTAGCGGGGGGACAGATACGCAGTATTTT. This gives the protein CASSSRSGGTDTQYF.

The chain recombines TRBV7-9 with TRBJ2-5; 7 bases are a match to TRBD1. Germline-derived CDR1 and CDR2 are SEHNR and FQNEAQ (reference sequence). V gave up 1 base and J gave up 5 bases; unmatched junction bases: 7. The CDR3 sequence is 15 residues long. CDR3: CASSLGHRGAETQYF. The CDR3 DNA sequence: TGTGCCAGCAGCTTAGGCCACAGGGGCGCGGAGACCCAGTACTTC.

The rearrangement links TRBV29-1 to TRBJ1-1; D is perhaps TRBD1 (5 bases). Germline V gene lookup returns CDR1 SQVTM and CDR2 ANQGSEA. The CDR3 consists of 10 residues. V was pared by 5 bases and J by 10 bases, with 11 bases between. Here the CDR3 reads CSVYRSGAFF. CDR3 nucleotide sequence: TGCAGCGTTTACAGGTCAGGAGCTTTCTTT.